This T cell receptor beta chain comes out of a study of cytomegalovirus exposure and HLA in healthy donors. This clone came up a few times. Its antigen is currently unknown. Primers included in the PCR were 60 Vbeta and 13 Jbeta primers. Assay used: immunoSEQ multiplex PCR; TCRdb lists only in-frame clones, some missing. The sample yields more than 150,000 clones, approximately 84% seen once. The CDR3 loop spans 14 amino acids. V gave up 3 bases and J gave up 3 bases; unmatched junction bases: 3. Per the germline V gene, CDR1 is MNHEY and CDR2 is SVGAGI. Study-wide findings and caveats: Upon later analysis, TCR association rates were observed to vary by HLA locus, being highest for DRB1 and lowest for HLA-C.

The J gene is TRBJ1-2, the V gene TRBV6-5; 8 bases fit TRBD1. Material for sequencing was PBMCs. This TCR was sampled from a boy younger than 10 in good health and CMV-seronegative. The CDR3 nucleotides read TGTGCCAGCAGTTATTCAGGGGGCGACTATGGCTACACCTTC. Its protein is CASSYSGGDYGYTF.